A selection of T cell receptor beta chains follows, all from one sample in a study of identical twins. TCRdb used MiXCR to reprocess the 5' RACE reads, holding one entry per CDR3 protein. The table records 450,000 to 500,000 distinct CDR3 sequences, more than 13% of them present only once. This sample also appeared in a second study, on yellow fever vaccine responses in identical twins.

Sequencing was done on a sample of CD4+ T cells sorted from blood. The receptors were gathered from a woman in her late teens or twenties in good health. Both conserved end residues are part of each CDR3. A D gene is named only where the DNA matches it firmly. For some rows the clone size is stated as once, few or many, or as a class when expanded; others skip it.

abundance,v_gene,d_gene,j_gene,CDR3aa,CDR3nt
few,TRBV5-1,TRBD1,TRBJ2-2,CASSPDRALTYGELFF,TGCGCCAGCAGCCCAGACAGGGCTTTGACATACGGGGAGCTGTTTTTT
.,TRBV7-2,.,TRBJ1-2,CASSQRAGNFNYGYTF,TGTGCCAGCAGCCAAAGGGCGGGAAATTTCAACTATGGCTACACCTTC
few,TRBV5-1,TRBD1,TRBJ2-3,CASSFDRGGTDTQYF,TGCGCCAGCAGCTTTGACAGGGGAGGCACAGATACGCAGTATTTT
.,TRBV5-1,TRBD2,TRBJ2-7,CASRLAGGPTYEQYF,TGCGCCAGCCGCCTAGCGGGGGGTCCGACCTACGAGCAGTACTTC
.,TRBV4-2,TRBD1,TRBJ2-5,CASSQDIGTGQETQYF,TGTGCCAGCAGCCAAGATATCGGGACAGGACAAGAGACCCAGTACTTC
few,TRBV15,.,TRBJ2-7,CATSSGEGTRYAYEQYF,TGTGCCACCAGCTCCGGGGAAGGGACAAGGTATGCCTACGAGCAGTACTTC
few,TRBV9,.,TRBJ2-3,CASSGASPDTDTQYF,TGTGCCAGCAGCGGAGCTAGCCCGGACACAGATACGCAGTATTTT
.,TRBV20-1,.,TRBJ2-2,CSARGSAVGELFF,TGCAGTGCTAGAGGTTCGGCGGTCGGGGAGCTGTTTTTT
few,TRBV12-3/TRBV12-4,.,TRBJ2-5,CASSFGGPRETQYF,TGTGCCAGCAGTTTTGGGGGTCCCAGAGAGACCCAGTACTTC
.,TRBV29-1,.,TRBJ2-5,CSVVVSVQETQYF,TGCAGCGTTGTAGTGTCTGTTCAAGAGACCCAGTACTTC
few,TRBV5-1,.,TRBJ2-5,CASSHGGGRDETQYF,TGCGCCAGCAGCCATGGCGGGGGCAGGGACGAGACCCAGTACTTC
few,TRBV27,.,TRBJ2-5,CASSLRPPIGGETQYF,TGTGCCAGCAGTTTACGGCCGCCAATTGGGGGGGAGACCCAGTACTTC
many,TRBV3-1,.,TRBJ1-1,CASSQRTGTEAFF,TGTGCCAGCAGCCAGAGAACCGGGACTGAAGCTTTCTTT
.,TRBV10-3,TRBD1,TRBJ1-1,CAISGTGVATEAFF,TGTGCCATCAGTGGGACAGGGGTGGCGACTGAAGCTTTCTTT
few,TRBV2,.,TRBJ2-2,CASNVPMNTGELFF,TGTGCCAGCAATGTTCCCATGAACACCGGGGAGCTGTTTTTT
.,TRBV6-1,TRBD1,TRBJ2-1,CASRTTGGGYNEQFF,TGTGCCAGCAGGACGACAGGGGGCGGGTACAATGAGCAGTTCTTC
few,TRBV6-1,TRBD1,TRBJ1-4,CASREQGAGEKLFF,TGTGCCAGCAGAGAACAGGGGGCTGGGGAAAAACTGTTTTTT
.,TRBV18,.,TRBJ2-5,CASSPPVASHQETQYF,TGTGCCAGCTCACCGCCCGTAGCAAGCCACCAAGAGACCCAGTACTTC
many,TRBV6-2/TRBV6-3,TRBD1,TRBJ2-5,CASSPTGAKQETQYF,TGTGCCAGCAGCCCGACAGGGGCGAAACAAGAGACCCAGTACTTC
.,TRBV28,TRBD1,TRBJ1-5,CASSQRDRGQNQPQHF,TGTGCCAGCAGTCAAAGGGACAGGGGGCAGAATCAGCCCCAGCATTTT
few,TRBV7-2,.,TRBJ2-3,CASSLVADSTDTQYF,TGTGCCAGCAGCTTAGTAGCGGATAGCACAGATACGCAGTATTTT
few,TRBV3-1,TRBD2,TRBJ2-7,CARSSSGLAGGPPYTYEQYF,TGTGCCAGAAGCAGTTCCGGACTAGCGGGAGGGCCCCCTTACACCTACGAGCAGTACTTC
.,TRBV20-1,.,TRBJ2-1,CSARMVSFPSGEQFF,TGCAGTGCTAGAATGGTGTCGTTCCCTTCGGGTGAGCAGTTCTTC
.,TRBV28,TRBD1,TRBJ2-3,CASSLFTGGSDTQYF,TGTGCCAGCAGTTTATTTACAGGGGGCTCAGATACGCAGTATTTT
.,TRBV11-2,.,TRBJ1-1,CASSLVSGSETIEAFF,TGTGCCAGCAGCTTAGTTAGTGGCAGTGAGACTATTGAAGCTTTCTTT
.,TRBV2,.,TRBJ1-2,CASSGLNQGFGYTF,TGTGCCAGCAGTGGCTTGAATCAGGGGTTTGGCTACACCTTC
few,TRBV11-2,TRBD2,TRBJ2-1,CASSSPDMGSGSYNEQFF,TGTGCCAGCAGCTCCCCAGATATGGGTAGCGGGTCCTACAATGAGCAGTTCTTC
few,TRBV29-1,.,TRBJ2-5,CSVLRAGETQYF,TGCAGCGTTCTGAGGGCCGGAGAGACCCAGTACTTC
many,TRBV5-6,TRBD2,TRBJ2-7,CASSRGGEQYF,TGTGCCAGCAGTCGGGGGGGCGAGCAGTACTTC
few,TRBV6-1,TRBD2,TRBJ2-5,CASSSGRGATQYF,TGTGCCAGCAGCTCCGGGAGGGGTGCGACCCAGTACTTC
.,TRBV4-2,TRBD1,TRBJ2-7,CASSQRQGRENEQYF,TGTGCCAGCAGCCAACGACAGGGAAGGGAGAACGAGCAGTACTTC
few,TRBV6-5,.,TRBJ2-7,CASSHDRAGPEQYF,TGTGCCAGCAGTCACGACCGGGCAGGGCCCGAGCAGTACTTC
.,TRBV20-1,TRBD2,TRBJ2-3,CSASRAGGTMGDTQYF,TGCAGTGCTAGCCGAGCGGGGGGGACTATGGGGGATACGCAGTATTTT
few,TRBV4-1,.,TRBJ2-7,CARTWGGTLSYEQYF,TGCGCCAGGACTTGGGGGGGCACCCTCTCCTACGAGCAGTACTTC
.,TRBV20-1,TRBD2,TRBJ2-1,CSASESGSEQFF,TGCAGTGCTAGTGAGAGCGGGAGTGAGCAGTTCTTC
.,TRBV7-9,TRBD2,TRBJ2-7,CASSLGHGGKDYEQYF,TGTGCCAGCAGCTTAGGTCACGGGGGGAAGGATTACGAGCAGTACTTC
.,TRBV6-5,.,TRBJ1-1,CASSYLLNTEAFF,TGTGCCAGCAGTTACCTACTAAACACTGAAGCTTTCTTT
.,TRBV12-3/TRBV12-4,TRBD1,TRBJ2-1,CASSQGTGQGVRYNEQFF,TGTGCCAGCAGCCAAGGGACGGGACAGGGGGTTCGGTACAATGAGCAGTTCTTC
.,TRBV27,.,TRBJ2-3,CASGRTLATDTQYF,TGTGCCAGCGGGAGGACACTCGCCACAGATACGCAGTATTTT
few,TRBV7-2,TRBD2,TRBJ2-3,CASSLALAGDSTDTQYF,TGTGCCAGCAGCTTAGCACTAGCGGGGGATAGCACAGATACGCAGTATTTT
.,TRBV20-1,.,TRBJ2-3,CSAREPDGDTQYF,TGCAGTGCTAGAGAGCCAGATGGGGATACGCAGTATTTT
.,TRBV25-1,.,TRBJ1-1,CASSELGENTEAFF,TGTGCCAGCAGTGAGTTAGGGGAAAACACTGAAGCTTTCTTT
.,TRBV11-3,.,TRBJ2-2,CASSPGGYTGELFF,TGTGCCAGCAGCCCTGGAGGGTACACCGGGGAGCTGTTTTTT
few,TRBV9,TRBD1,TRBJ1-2,CASSVTGANYGYTF,TGTGCCAGCAGCGTAACAGGGGCTAACTATGGCTACACCTTC
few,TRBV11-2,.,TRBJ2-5,CASSSGRSPWETQYF,TGTGCCAGCAGCTCTGGTCGTTCTCCCTGGGAGACCCAGTACTTC